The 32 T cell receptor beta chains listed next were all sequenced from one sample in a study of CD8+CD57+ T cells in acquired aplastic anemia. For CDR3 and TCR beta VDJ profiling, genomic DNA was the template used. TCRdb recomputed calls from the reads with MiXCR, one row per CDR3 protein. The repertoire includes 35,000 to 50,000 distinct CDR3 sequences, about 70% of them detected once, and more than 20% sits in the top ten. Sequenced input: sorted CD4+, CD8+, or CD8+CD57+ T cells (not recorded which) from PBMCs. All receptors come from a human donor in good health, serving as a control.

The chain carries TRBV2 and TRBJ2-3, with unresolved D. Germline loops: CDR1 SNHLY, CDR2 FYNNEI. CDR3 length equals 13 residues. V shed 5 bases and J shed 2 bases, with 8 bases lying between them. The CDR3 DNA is TGTGCCAGCAGTTGGTCCTCCACAGATACGCAGTATTTT. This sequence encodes CASSWSSTDTQYF.

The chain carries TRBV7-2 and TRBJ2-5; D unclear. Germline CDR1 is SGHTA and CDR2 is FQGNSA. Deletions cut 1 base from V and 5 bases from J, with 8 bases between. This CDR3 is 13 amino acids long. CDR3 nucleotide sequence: TGTGCCAGCAGCTTAGGGTATGGGGAGACCCAGTACTTC. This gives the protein CASSLGYGETQYF.

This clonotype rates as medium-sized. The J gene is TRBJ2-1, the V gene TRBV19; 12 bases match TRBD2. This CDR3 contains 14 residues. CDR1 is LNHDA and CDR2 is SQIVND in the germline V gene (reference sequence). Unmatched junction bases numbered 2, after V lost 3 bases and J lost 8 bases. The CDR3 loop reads CASSILAGGHEQFF. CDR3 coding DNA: TGTGCCAGTAGTATCCTAGCGGGGGGGCATGAGCAGTTCTTC.

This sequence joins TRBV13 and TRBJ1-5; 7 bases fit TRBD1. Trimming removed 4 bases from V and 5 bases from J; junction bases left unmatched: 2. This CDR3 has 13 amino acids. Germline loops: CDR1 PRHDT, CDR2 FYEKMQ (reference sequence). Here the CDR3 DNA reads TGTGCCAGCAGCTATGACAGGGATCAGCCCCAGCATTTT. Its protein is CASSYDRDQPQHF.

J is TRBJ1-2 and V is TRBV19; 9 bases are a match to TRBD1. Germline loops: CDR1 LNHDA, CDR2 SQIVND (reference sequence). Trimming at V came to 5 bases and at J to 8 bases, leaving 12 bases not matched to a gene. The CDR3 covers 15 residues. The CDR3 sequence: CASSSWDREIYGYTF. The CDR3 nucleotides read TGTGCCAGTAGTTCATGGGACAGGGAGATCTACGGCTACACCTTC.

CDR3 nucleotide sequence: TGCGCCAGCAGCCAAGACGGACAGGGACCCTACAATGAGCAGTTCTTC. Protein product: CASSQDGQGPYNEQFF. The chain links TRBV4-3 to TRBJ2-1; 8 bases match TRBD1. Germline V CDR1 and CDR2: LGHNA, YSLEER. The CDR3 sequence is 16 residues long. J gave up 2 bases and V 0 bases, and 3 bases lay outside the gene matches.

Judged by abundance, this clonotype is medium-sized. CDR3 residues: CASSTRGPWDTEAFF. The DNA for the CDR3 is TGTGCCAGTAGTACCAGGGGTCCGTGGGACACTGAAGCTTTCTTT. V is TRBV19 and J is TRBJ1-1, with a tentative D call TRBD1 (6 bases). Per germline, CDR1 LNHDA and CDR2 SQIVND (reference sequence). Trimming shortened V by 4 bases and J by 3 bases, and 15 bases separated the two germline ends. This CDR3 spans 15 amino acids.

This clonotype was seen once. Here the CDR3 reads CASSVAGQAHCGYTF. CDR3 in DNA: TGTGCCAGCAGCGTAGCAGGTCAGGCCCACTGTGGCTACACCTTC. The rearrangement uses TRBV9 and TRBJ1-2, with D unresolved. The germline gives CDR1 SGDLS, CDR2 YYNGEE. This CDR3 is built from 15 residues. Trimming pared 0 bases from V and 7 bases from J, leaving 16 bases between.

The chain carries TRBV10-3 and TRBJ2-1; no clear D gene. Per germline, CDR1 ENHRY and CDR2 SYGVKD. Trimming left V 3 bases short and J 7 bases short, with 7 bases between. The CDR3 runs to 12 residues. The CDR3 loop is CAISETLNEQFF. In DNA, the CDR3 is TGTGCCATCAGTGAAACTCTGAATGAGCAGTTCTTC.

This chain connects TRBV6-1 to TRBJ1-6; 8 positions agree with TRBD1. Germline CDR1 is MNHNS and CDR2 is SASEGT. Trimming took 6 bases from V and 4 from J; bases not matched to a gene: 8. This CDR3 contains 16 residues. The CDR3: CASSNTQGGYNSPLHF. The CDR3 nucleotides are TGTGCCAGCAGCAACACACAGGGGGGATATAATTCACCCCTCCACTTT.

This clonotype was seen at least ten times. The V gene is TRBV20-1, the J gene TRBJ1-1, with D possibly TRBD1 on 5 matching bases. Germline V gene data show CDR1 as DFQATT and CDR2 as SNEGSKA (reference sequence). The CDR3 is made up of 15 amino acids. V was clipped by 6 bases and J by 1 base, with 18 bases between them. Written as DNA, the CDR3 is TGCAGTGCCAGTAGTTGGGGACGCAAGAACACTGAAGCTTTCTTT. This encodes CSASSWGRKNTEAFF.

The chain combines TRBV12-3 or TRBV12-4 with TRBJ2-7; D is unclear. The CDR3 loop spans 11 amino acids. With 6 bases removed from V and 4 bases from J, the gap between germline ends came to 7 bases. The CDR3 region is CASSAMYEQYF. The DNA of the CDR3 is TGTGCCAGCAGCGCGATGTACGAGCAGTACTTC.

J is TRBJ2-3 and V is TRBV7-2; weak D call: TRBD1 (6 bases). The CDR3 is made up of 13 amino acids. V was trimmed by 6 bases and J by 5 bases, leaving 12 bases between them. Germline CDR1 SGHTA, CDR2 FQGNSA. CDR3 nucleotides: TGTGCCAGCAGAGCCCAGGGGTTAGATACGCAGTATTTT. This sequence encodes CASRAQGLDTQYF.

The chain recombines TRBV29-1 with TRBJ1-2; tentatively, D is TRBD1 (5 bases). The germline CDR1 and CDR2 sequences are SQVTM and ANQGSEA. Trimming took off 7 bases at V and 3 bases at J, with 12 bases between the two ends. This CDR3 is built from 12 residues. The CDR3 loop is CSAPQGDYGYTF. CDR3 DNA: TGCAGCGCCCCCCAGGGTGACTATGGCTACACCTTC.

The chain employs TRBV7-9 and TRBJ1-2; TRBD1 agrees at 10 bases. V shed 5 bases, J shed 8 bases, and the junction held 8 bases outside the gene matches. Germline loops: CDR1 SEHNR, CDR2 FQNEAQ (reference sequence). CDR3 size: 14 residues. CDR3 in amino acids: CASSPPGQGYGYTF. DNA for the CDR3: TGTGCCAGCAGCCCTCCGGGACAGGGGTACGGCTACACCTTC. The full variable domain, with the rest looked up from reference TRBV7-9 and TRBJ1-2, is DTGVSQNPRHKITKRGQNVTFRCDPISEHNRLYWYRQTLGQGPEFLTYFQNEAQLEKSRLLSDRFSAERPKGSFSTLEIQRTEQGDSAMYLCASSPPGQGYGYTFGSGTRLTVV.

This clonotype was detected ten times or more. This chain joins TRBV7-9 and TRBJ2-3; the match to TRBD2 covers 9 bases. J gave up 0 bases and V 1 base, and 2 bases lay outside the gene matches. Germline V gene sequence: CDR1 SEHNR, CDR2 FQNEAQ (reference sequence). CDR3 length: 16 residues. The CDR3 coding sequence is TGTGCCAGCAGCTTAGTTAGCGGGGGCAGCACAGATACGCAGTATTTT. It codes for CASSLVSGGSTDTQYF.

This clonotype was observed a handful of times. The CDR3 here is CAATPGQGVYEQYF. The CDR3 DNA is TGTGCCGCGACCCCGGGACAGGGGGTCTACGAGCAGTACTTC. The V call is TRBV10-3, the J call TRBJ2-7, with 11 bases that match TRBD1. The germline V gene encodes CDR1 ENHRY and CDR2 SYGVKD. The J segment lost 3 bases and the V segment lost 11 bases, leaving 9 bases of the junction unmatched. CDR3 length equals 14 residues.

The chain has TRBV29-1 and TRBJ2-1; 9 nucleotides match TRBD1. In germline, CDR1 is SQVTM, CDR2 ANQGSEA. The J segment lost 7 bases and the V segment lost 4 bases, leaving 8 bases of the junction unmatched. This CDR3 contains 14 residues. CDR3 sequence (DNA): TGCAGCGTTGCTTGGACAGGGGATCGGAATGAGCAGTTCTTC. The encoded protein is CSVAWTGDRNEQFF.

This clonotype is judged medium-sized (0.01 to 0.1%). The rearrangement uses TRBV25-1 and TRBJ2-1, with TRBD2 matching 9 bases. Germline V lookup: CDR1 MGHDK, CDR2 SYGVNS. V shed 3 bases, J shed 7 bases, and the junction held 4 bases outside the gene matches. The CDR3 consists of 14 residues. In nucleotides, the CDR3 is TGTGCCAGCAGTGAGGGGACTAGCCGAAATGAGCAGTTCTTC. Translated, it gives CASSEGTSRNEQFF. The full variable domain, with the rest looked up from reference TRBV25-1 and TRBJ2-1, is EADIYQTPRYLVIGTGKKITLECSQTMGHDKMYWYQQDPGMELHLIHYSYGVNSTEKGDLSSESTVSRIRTEHFPLTLESARPSHTSQYLCASSEGTSRNEQFFGPGTRLTVL.

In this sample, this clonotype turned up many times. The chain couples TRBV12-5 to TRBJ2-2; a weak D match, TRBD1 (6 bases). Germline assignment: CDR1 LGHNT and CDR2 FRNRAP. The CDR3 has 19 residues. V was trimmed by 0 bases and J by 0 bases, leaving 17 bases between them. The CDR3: CASGLVRGEGVPNTGELFF. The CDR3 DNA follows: TGTGCTAGTGGTTTGGTAAGAGGAGAGGGGGTCCCGAACACCGGGGAGCTGTTTTTT.

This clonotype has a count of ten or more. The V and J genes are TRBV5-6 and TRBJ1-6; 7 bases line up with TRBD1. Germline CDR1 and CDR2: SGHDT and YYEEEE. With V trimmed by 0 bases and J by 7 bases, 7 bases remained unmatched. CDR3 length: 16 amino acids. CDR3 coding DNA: TGTGCCAGCAGCTTGGGGGGGGCAGGGGGAAATTCACCCCTCCACTTT. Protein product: CASSLGGAGGNSPLHF.

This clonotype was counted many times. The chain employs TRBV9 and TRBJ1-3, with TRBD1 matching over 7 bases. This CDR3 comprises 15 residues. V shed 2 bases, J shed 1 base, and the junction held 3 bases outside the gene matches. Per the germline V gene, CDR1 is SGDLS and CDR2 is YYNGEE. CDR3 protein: CASSVTGASGNTIYF. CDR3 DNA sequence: TGTGCCAGCAGCGTTACAGGGGCGTCTGGAAACACCATATATTTT.

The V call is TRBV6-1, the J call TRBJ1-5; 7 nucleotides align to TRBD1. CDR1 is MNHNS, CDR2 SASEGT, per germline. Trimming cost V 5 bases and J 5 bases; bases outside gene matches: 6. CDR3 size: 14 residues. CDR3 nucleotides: TGTGCCAGCAGTCGAGACAGGGATGATCAGCCCCAGCATTTT. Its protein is CASSRDRDDQPQHF.

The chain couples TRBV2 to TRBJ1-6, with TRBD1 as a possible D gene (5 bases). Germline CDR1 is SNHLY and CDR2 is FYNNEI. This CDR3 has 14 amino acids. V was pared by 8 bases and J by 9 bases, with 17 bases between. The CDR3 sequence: CASEGAGTGSPLHF. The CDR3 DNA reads TGTGCCAGCGAGGGAGCAGGGACCGGTTCACCCCTCCACTTT.

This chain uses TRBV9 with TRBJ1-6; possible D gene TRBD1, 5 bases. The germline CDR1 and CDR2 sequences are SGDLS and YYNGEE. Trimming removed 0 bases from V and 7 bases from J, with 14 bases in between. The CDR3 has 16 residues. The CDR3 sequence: CASSVADSPGNSPLHF. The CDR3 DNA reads TGTGCCAGCAGCGTAGCAGACAGCCCAGGGAATTCACCCCTCCACTTT. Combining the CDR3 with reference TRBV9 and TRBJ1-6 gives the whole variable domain DSGVTQTPKHLITATGQRVTLRCSPRSGDLSVYWYQQSLDQGLQFLIQYYNGEERAKGNILERFSAQQFPDLHSELNLSSLELGDSALYFCASSVADSPGNSPLHFGNGTRLTVT.

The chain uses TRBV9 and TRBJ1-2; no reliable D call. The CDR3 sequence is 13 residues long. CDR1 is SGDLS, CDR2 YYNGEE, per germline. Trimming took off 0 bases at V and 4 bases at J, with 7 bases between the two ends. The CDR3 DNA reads TGTGCCAGCAGCGTAGAGACTGGCTATGGCTACACCTTC. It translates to CASSVETGYGYTF.

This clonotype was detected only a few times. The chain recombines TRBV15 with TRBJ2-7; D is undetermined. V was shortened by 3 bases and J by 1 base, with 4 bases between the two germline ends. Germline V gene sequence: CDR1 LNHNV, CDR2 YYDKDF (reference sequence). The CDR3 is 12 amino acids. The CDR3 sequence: CATSSGSYEQYF. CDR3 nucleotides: TGTGCCACCAGCAGTGGGTCCTACGAGCAGTACTTC.

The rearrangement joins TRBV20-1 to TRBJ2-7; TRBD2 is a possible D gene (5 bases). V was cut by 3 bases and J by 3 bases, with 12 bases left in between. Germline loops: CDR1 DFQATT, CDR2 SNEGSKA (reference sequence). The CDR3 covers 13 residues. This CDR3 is CSASSRTGYEQYF. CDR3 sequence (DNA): TGCAGTGCTAGCTCCAGGACTGGCTACGAGCAGTACTTC.

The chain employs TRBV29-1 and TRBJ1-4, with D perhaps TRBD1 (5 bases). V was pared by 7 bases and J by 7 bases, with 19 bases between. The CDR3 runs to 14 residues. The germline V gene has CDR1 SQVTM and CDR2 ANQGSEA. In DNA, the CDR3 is TGCAGCGCTTGGGGGTCCGGGGAGGCTGAAAAACTGTTTTTT. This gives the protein CSAWGSGEAEKLFF.

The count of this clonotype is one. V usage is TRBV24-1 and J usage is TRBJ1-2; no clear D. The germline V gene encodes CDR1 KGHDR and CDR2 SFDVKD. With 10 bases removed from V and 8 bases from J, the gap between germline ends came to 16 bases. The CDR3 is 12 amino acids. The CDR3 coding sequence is TGTGCCACAGGGTTGAGGGCGGAAGGCTACACCTTC. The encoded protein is CATGLRAEGYTF.

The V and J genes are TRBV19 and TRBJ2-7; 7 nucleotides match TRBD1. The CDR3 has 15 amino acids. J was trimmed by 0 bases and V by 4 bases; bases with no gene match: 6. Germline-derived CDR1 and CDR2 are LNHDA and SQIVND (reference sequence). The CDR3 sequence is CASSTGTASSYEQYF. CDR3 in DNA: TGTGCCAGTAGTACCGGGACAGCGAGCTCCTACGAGCAGTACTTC.

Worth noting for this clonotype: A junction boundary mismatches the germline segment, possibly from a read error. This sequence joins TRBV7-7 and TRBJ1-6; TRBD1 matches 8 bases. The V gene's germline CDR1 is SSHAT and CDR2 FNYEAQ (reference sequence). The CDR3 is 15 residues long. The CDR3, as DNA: TGTGCTAGCAGCCTCGGGACAGGCCAGAATTCACCCCTCCACTTT. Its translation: CASSLGTGQNSPLHF.